These 2 T cell receptor beta chains share one sample of origin, sequenced in a study of identical twins. TCRdb ran MiXCR on the 5' RACE reads and lists one entry per CDR3 protein. The sample includes 1.5 million to 2 million distinct CDR3 sequences, around a third of them seen just once. The specimen sequenced was cord blood. These receptors were obtained from a newborn girl in good health.

This clonotype was picked up a small number of times. This CDR3 is CASTSGAANTEAFF. As DNA, the CDR3 is TGTGCCAGCACCTCCGGGGCAGCAAACACTGAAGCTTTCTTT. The chain links TRBV27 to TRBJ1-1; the D gene is possibly TRBD1 (5 bases). Between the trimmed V and J ends, which lost 7 bases and 2 bases, there was a span of 14 bases. The V gene's germline CDR1 is MNHEY and CDR2 SMNVEV (reference sequence). This CDR3 spans 14 amino acids.

The sample holds a few counts of this clonotype. V is TRBV7-9 and J is TRBJ2-1; D might be TRBD2 (6 bases). V was shortened by 5 bases and J by 14 bases, with 22 bases between the two germline ends. CDR1 is SEHNR, CDR2 FQNEAQ, per germline (reference sequence). This CDR3 is 14 amino acids long. CDR3: CASSPTSYGGFEFF. The CDR3 nucleotides are TGTGCCAGCAGCCCAACGTCGTACGGGGGATTTGAGTTCTTC. Variable domain in full (rest from reference TRBV7-9 and TRBJ2-1): DTGVSQNPRHKITKRGQNVTFRCDPISEHNRLYWYRQTLGQGPEFLTYFQNEAQLEKSRLLSDRFSAERPKGSFSTLEIQRTEQGDSAMYLCASSPTSYGGFEFFGPGTRLTVL.